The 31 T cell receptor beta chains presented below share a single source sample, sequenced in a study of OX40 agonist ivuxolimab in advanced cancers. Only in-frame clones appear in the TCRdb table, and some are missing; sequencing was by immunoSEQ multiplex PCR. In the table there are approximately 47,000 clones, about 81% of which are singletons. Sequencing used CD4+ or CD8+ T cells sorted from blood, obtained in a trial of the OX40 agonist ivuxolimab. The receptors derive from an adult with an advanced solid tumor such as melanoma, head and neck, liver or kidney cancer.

Written as DNA, the CDR3 is TGTGCCAGCAGCGTAGGGGTAGGGTACACCGGGGAGCTGTTTTTT. This translates into CASSVGVGYTGELFF. J is TRBJ2-2 and V is TRBV9, with no clear D. Trimming pared 0 bases from V and 3 bases from J, leaving 9 bases between. This CDR3 is built from 15 residues. Looked up from germline, CDR1 is SGDLS and CDR2 is YYNGEE.

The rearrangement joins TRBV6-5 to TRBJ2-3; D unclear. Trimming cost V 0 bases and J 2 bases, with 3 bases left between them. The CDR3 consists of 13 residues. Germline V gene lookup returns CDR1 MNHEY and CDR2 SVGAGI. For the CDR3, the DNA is TGTGCCAGCAGTTACTCTTACACAGATACGCAGTATTTT. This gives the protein CASSYSYTDTQYF.

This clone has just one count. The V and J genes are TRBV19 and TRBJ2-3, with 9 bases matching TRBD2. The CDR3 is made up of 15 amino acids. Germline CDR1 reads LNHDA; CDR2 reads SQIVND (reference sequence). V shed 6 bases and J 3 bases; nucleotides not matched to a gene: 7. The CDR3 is CASSVSGGETDTQYF. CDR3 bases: TGTGCCAGTAGCGTTAGCGGGGGTGAAACAGATACGCAGTATTTT.

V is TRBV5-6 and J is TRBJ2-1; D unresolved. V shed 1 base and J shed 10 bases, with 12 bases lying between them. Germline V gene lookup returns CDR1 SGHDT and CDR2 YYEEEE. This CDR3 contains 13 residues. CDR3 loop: CASSLFRVREQFF. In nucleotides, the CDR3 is TGTGCCAGCAGCTTGTTCCGCGTTCGGGAGCAGTTCTTC.

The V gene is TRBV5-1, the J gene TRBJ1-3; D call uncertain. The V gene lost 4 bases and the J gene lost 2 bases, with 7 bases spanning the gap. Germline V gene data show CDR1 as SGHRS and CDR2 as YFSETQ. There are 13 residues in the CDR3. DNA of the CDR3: TGCGCCAGCAGCGACGGGACTGGAAACACCATATATTTT. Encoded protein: CASSDGTGNTIYF.

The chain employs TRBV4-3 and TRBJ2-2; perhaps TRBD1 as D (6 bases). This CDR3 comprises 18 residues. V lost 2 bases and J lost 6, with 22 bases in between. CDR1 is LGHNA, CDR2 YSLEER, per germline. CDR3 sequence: CASSQYNTGIVNAGELFF. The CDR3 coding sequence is TGCGCCAGCAGCCAATACAATACAGGGATTGTTAACGCCGGGGAGCTGTTTTTT.

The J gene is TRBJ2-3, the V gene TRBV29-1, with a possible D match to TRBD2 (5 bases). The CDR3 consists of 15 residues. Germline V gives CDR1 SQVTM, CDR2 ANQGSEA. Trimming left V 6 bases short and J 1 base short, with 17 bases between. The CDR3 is CSVRAGGLGTDTQYF. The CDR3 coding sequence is TGCAGCGTAAGGGCAGGAGGCCTGGGCACAGATACGCAGTATTTT.

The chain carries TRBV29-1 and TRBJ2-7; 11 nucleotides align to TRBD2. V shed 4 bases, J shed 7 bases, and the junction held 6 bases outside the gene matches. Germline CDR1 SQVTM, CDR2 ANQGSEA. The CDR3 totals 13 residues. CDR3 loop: CSVVTSGSKEQYF. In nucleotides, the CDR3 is TGCAGCGTTGTTACTAGCGGGAGTAAGGAGCAGTACTTC.

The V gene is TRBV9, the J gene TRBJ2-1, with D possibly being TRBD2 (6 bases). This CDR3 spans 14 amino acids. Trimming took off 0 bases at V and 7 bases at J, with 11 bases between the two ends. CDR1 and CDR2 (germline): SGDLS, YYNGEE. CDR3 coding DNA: TGTGCCAGCAGCGTAGTTGGGACTGAAAATGAGCAGTTCTTC. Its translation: CASSVVGTENEQFF.

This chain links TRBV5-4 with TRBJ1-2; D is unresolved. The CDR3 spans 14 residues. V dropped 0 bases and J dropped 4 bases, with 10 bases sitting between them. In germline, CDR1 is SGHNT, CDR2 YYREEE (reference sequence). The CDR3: CASSLDEAFYGYTF. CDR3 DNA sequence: TGTGCCAGCAGCTTGGACGAGGCCTTCTATGGCTACACCTTC. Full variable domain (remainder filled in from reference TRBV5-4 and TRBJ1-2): ETGVTQSPTHLIKTRGQQVTLRCSSQSGHNTVSWYQQALGQGPQFIFQYYREEENGRGNFPPRFSGLQFPNYSSELNVNALELDDSALYLCASSLDEAFYGYTFGSGTRLTVV.

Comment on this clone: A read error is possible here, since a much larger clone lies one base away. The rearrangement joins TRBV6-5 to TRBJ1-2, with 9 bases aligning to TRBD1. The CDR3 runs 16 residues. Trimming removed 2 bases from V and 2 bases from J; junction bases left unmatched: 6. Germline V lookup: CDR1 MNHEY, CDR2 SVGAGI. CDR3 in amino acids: CASSYQAGTGNYGYTF. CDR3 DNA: TGTGCCAGCAGTTACCAGGCCGGGACAGGGAACTATGGCTACACCTTC.

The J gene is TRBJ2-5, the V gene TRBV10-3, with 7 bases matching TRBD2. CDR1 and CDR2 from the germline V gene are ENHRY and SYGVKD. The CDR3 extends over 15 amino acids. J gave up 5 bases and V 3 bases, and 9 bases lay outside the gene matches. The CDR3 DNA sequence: TGTGCCATCAGTGACTCCCAGACTAGCCCCGAGACCCAGTACTTC. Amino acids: CAISDSQTSPETQYF.

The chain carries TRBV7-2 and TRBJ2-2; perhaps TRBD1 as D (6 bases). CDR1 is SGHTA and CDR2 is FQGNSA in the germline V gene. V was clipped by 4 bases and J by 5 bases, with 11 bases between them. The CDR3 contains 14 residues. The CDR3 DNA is TGTGCCAGCAGCTCAACAGGGATAACCGGGGAGCTGTTTTTT. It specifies CASSSTGITGELFF.

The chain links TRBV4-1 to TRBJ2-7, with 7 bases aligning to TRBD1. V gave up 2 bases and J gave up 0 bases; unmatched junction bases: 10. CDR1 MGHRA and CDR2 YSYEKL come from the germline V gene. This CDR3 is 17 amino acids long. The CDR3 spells CASSQIGGGRPSYEQYF. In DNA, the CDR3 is TGCGCCAGCAGCCAAATAGGGGGCGGGCGCCCCTCCTACGAGCAGTACTTC.

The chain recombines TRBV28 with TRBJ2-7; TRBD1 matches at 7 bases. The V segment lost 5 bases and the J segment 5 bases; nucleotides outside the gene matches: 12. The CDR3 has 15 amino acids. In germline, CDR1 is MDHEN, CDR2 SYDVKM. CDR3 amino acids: CASSPPSGGLDEQYF. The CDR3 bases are TGTGCCAGCAGTCCCCCCTCAGGGGGTTTGGACGAGCAGTACTTC.

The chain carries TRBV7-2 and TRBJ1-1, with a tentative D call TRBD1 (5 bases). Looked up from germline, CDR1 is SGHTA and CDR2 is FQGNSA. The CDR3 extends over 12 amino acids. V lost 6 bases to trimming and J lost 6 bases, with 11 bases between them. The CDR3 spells CASSSQGAEAFF. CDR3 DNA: TGTGCCAGCAGTTCCCAGGGAGCTGAAGCTTTCTTT.

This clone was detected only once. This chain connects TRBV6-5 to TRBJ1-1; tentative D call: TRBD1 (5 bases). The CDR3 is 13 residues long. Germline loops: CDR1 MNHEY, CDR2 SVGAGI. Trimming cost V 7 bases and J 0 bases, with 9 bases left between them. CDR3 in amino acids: CASMGLLNTEAFF. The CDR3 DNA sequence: TGTGCCAGCATGGGACTGTTGAACACTGAAGCTTTCTTT.

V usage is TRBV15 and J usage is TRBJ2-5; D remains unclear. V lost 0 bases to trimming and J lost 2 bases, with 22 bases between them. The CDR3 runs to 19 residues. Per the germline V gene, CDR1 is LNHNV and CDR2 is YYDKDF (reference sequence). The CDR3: CATSRDPSPTGAIQETQYF. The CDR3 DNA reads TGTGCCACCAGCAGAGATCCCTCCCCAACTGGTGCGATACAAGAGACCCAGTACTTC.

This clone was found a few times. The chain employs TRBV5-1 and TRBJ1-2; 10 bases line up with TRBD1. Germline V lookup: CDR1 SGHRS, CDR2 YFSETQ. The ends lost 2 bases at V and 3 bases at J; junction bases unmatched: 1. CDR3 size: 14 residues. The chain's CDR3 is CASSFGTGDYGYTF. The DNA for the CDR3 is TGCGCCAGCAGCTTCGGGACAGGGGACTATGGCTACACCTTC. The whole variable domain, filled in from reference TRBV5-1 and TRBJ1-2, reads KAGVTQTPRYLIKTRGQQVTLSCSPISGHRSVSWYQQTPGQGLQFLFEYFSETQRNKGNFPGRFSGRQFSNSRSEMNVSTLELGDSALYLCASSFGTGDYGYTFGSGTRLTVV.

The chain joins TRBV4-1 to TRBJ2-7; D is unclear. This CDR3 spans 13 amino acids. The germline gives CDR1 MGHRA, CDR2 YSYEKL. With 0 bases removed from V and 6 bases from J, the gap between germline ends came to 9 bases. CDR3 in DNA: TGCGCCAGCAGCCAAGAAGGGCTCCTCGAGCAGTACTTC. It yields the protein CASSQEGLLEQYF.

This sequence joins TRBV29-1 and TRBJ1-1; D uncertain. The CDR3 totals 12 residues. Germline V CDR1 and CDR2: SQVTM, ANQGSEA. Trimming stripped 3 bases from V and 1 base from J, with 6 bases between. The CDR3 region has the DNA TGCAGCGTTGACAGAAAGAACACTGAAGCTTTCTTT. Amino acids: CSVDRKNTEAFF.

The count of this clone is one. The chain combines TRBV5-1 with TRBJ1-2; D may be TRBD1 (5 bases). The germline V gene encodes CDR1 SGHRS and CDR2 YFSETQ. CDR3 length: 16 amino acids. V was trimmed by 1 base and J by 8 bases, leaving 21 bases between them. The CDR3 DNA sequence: TGCGCCAGCAGCTTGTTGTTAGGACCTAACAGGTCCGGCTACACCTTC. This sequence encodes CASSLLLGPNRSGYTF.

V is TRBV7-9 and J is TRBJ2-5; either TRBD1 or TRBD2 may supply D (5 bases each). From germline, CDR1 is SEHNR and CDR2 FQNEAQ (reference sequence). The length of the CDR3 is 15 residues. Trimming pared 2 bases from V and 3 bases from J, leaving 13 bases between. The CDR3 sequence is CASSLIRGLKETQYF. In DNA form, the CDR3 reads TGTGCCAGCAGCTTAATTCGGGGCCTCAAAGAGACCCAGTACTTC.

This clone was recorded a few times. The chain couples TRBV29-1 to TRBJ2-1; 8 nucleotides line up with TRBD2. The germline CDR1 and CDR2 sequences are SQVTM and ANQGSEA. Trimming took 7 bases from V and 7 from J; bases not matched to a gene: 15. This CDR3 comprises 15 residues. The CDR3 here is CSARGSGGPGNEQFF. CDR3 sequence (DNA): TGCAGCGCCAGAGGGTCGGGAGGGCCGGGGAATGAGCAGTTCTTC.

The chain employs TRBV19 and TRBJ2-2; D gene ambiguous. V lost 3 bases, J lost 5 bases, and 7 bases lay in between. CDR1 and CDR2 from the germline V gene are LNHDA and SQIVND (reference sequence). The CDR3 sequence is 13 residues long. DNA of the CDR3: TGTGCCAGTAGTATTCGTCGGACCGGGGAGCTGTTTTTT. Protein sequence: CASSIRRTGELFF.

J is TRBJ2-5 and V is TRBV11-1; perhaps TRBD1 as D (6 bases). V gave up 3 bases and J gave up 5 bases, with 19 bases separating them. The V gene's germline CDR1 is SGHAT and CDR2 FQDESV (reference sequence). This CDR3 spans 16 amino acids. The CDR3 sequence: CASSLGALPSGETQYF. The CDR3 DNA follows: TGTGCCAGCAGCTTGGGGGCCCTTCCCTCCGGGGAGACCCAGTACTTC.

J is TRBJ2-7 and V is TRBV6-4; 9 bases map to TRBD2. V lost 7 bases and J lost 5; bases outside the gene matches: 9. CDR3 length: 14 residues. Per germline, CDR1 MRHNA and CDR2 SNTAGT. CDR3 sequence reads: CASIGREGPDEQYF. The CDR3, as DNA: TGTGCCAGCATCGGGCGGGAGGGCCCCGACGAGCAGTACTTC.

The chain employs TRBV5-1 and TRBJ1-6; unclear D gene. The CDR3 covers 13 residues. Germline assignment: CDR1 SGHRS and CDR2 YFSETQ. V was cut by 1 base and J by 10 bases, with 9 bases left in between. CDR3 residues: CASSLSGYSPLHF. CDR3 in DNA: TGCGCCAGCAGCTTGTCGGGGTACTCACCCCTCCACTTT.

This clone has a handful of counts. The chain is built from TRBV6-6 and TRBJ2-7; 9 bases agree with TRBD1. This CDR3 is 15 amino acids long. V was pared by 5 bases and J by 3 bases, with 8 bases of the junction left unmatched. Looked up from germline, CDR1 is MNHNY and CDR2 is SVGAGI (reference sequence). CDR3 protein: CASSTMSGQGYEQYF. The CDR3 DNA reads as TGTGCCAGCAGTACGATGTCGGGACAGGGCTACGAGCAGTACTTC.

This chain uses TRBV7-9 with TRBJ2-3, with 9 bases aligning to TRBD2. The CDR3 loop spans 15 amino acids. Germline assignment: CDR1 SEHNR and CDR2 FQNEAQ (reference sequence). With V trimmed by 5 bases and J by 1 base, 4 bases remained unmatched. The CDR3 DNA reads TGTGCCAGCAGCGCCCGACTAGCGGGCACAGATACGCAGTATTTT. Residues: CASSARLAGTDTQYF.

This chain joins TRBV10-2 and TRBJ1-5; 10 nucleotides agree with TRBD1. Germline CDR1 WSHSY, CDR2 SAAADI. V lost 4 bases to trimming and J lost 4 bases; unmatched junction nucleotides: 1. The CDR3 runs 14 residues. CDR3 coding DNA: TGCGCCAGCAGTGGGACAGGGGGTAATCAGCCCCAGCATTTT. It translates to CASSGTGGNQPQHF.